The source of this T cell receptor beta chain is a study of blood T cell repertoires in COVID-19. Study context: Material from acute and convalescent COVID-19 was sourced from the United States, Italy and Spain. T cells, B-cell-depleted T cells, or PBMCs provided the cDNA or gDNA that served as material.

Original handling: Amplification from reference gene primers served as the basis for estimated nucleated cell counts. TCRdb's table, derived via immunoSEQ multiplex PCR, lists solely in-frame clones and lacks some. That table is the source of V, J and clone size, and D and trimming were worked out from the DNA. The repertoire consists of fewer than 150,000 clones, with approximately 85% occurring once and the leading ten covering over 2.5%. The V end was cut by 4 bases, the J end by 7 bases, with 7 bases between. The CDR3 sequence is 11 residues long. The germline V gene encodes CDR1 SGHRS and CDR2 YFSETQ.

The clonotype originates from a middle-aged man with acute or convalescent COVID-19. Sequencing was performed on peripheral blood. The J gene is TRBJ2-3, the V gene TRBV5-1, with D perhaps TRBD1 (5 bases). CDR3 bases: TGCGCCAGCAGCCCAGGGAATACGCAGTATTTT. It codes for CASSPGNTQYF.